Each of the 25 T cell receptor beta chains below was sequenced from the same sample in a study of cytomegalovirus exposure and HLA in healthy donors (dated by TCRdb to 2015 to 2018). The library was produced with the immunoSEQ multiplex PCR assay. For the multiplex PCR, a mixture combining 60 forward primers for TCR Vbeta segments and 13 reverse primers for TCR Jbeta segments was used. TCRdb retrieved this table from immuneACCESS and kept in-frame rearrangements only. Not all clones are present; in checked studies, unresolved V genes account for under half, and no reason is known for the remainder. This sample gives approximately 83,000 clones in total; approximately 80% of them show up just once. The leading ten clones occupy around 2% of the sample. Sequenced: PBMCs. These receptors were collected from a young man in good health and CMV-seronegative.

This clone was counted a few times. The V and J genes are TRBV5-1 and TRBJ2-7; 7 bases align to TRBD1. The CDR3 is 15 residues long. The germline CDR1 and CDR2 sequences are SGHRS and YFSETQ. J was trimmed by 1 base and V by 3 bases; bases with no gene match: 7. CDR3 amino acids: CASSSRQGESYEQYF. The CDR3, as DNA: TGCGCCAGCAGCTCACGACAGGGTGAGTCCTACGAGCAGTACTTC.

The chain has TRBV10-3 and TRBJ2-2, with TRBD2 matching over 8 bases. Germline CDR1 reads ENHRY; CDR2 reads SYGVKD. Unmatched junction bases numbered 9, after V lost 10 bases and J lost 2 bases. The CDR3 consists of 15 residues. This CDR3 reads CATGSAGGNTGELFF. CDR3 sequence (DNA): TGTGCCACCGGCAGCGCGGGGGGTAACACCGGGGAGCTGTTTTTT.

The rearrangement uses TRBV4-1 and TRBJ2-7, with 9 bases identical to TRBD1. The CDR3 is 15 amino acids. Looked up from germline, CDR1 is MGHRA and CDR2 is YSYEKL. V was clipped by 2 bases and J by 5 bases; unmatched bases: 7. CDR3 amino acids: CASSQPGQGNDEQYF. DNA for the CDR3: TGCGCCAGCAGCCAACCGGGACAGGGAAACGACGAGCAGTACTTC.

The chain combines TRBV6-8 with TRBJ1-6, with unresolved D. The germline V gene has CDR1 MNHGY and CDR2 SAAAGT. The germline V and J ends were trimmed by 2 bases and 9 bases, with 17 bases remaining between them. The CDR3 loop spans 16 amino acids. CDR3 residues: CASSYREVMEGSPLHF. In nucleotides, the CDR3 is TGTGCCAGCAGTTACCGGGAGGTAATGGAGGGTTCACCCCTCCACTTT.

This sequence joins TRBV7-7 and TRBJ2-1; 9 nucleotides line up with TRBD2. The V and J ends lost 6 bases and 4 bases, in that order; junction bases with no gene match: 7. The CDR3 covers 15 residues. Germline V gene lookup returns CDR1 SSHAT and CDR2 FNYEAQ (reference sequence). The CDR3 DNA reads TGTGCCAGCAGACCAATAGCGGGGGCGTACAATGAGCAGTTCTTC. Translation gives CASRPIAGAYNEQFF.

The chain has TRBV5-4 and TRBJ1-6; D is undetermined. CDR3 length: 18 residues. V shed 1 base and J shed 0 bases, with 14 bases lying between them. Germline V gene data show CDR1 as SGHNT and CDR2 as YYREEE (reference sequence). Written as DNA, the CDR3 is TGTGCCAGCAGCTTGATACAGCTCCAGAGCTCCTATAATTCACCCCTCCACTTT. Translating gives CASSLIQLQSSYNSPLHF.

The V and J genes are TRBV5-4 and TRBJ2-7; D perhaps matches TRBD2 (5 bases). The CDR3 has 14 residues. V lost 4 bases, J lost 0 bases, and 11 bases lay in between. Germline CDR1 SGHNT, CDR2 YYREEE (reference sequence). For the CDR3, the DNA is TGTGCCAGCAGCCCCGGACTGAGCTCCTACGAGCAGTACTTC. It translates to CASSPGLSSYEQYF.

The chain recombines TRBV20-1 with TRBJ2-7, with TRBD1 as a possible D gene (6 bases). The CDR3 loop spans 11 amino acids. Germline V gene lookup returns CDR1 DFQATT and CDR2 SNEGSKA (reference sequence). The V end lost 5 bases, the J end lost 5 bases, and 10 bases lay between the germline ends. CDR3 residues: CSASQGHEQYF. The CDR3 nucleotides are TGCAGTGCTTCACAGGGACACGAGCAGTACTTC.

This sequence joins TRBV10-2 and TRBJ2-3, with D perhaps TRBD1 (6 bases). In germline, CDR1 is WSHSY, CDR2 SAAADI. With 7 bases removed from V and 2 bases from J, the gap between germline ends came to 16 bases. The CDR3 covers 15 residues. This chain's CDR3 is CASTDGGRYTDTQYF. CDR3 DNA sequence: TGCGCCAGCACTGATGGGGGCCGGTACACAGATACGCAGTATTTT.

The CDR3: CASSTQAGLQETQYF. The CDR3 coding sequence is TGCGCCAGCAGCACACAAGCGGGGCTCCAAGAGACCCAGTACTTC. V gene TRBV5-1 combines with J gene TRBJ2-5; 7 nucleotides line up with TRBD2. CDR1 is SGHRS, CDR2 YFSETQ, per germline. This CDR3 region has 15 residues. V lost 4 bases, J lost 1 base, and 7 bases stayed unmatched.

This chain uses TRBV2 with TRBJ2-4; D is perhaps TRBD1 (6 bases). Germline-derived CDR1 and CDR2 are SNHLY and FYNNEI. The CDR3 is 15 amino acids. V was pared by 5 bases and J by 0 bases, with 11 bases between. This CDR3 is CASSPDRLAKNIQYF. CDR3 nucleotide sequence: TGTGCCAGCAGTCCGGACAGACTAGCCAAAAACATTCAGTACTTC.

V is TRBV7-3 and J is TRBJ1-3; weak D call: TRBD1 (6 bases). Germline V gene data show CDR1 as SGHTA and CDR2 as FQGTGA. V gave up 5 bases and J gave up 0 bases, with 11 bases separating them. The CDR3 consists of 15 residues. CDR3 protein: CASSRPDSSGNTIYF. CDR3 coding DNA: TGTGCCAGCAGCCGACCGGACAGCTCTGGAAACACCATATATTTT.

The chain carries TRBV9 and TRBJ1-2; 7 nucleotides align to TRBD1. The V gene's germline CDR1 is SGDLS and CDR2 YYNGEE. CDR3 size: 14 residues. V dropped 2 bases and J dropped 5; count of bases not matched to a gene: 6. CDR3 residues: CASSVQGGNYGYTF. The CDR3 region has the DNA TGTGCCAGCAGCGTTCAGGGGGGTAATTATGGCTACACCTTC. Full variable domain (missing parts from reference TRBV9 and TRBJ1-2): DSGVTQTPKHLITATGQRVTLRCSPRSGDLSVYWYQQSLDQGLQFLIQYYNGEERAKGNILERFSAQQFPDLHSELNLSSLELGDSALYFCASSVQGGNYGYTFGSGTRLTVV.

The rearrangement links TRBV5-1 to TRBJ2-1; D is perhaps TRBD2 (5 bases). This CDR3 has 15 residues. Germline V gene data show CDR1 as SGHRS and CDR2 as YFSETQ. V was clipped by 0 bases and J by 6 bases, with 13 bases between them. CDR3 sequence (DNA): TGCGCCAGCAGCTTGGCCCGGGGTTCGGCCAATGAGCAGTTCTTC. Amino acid sequence: CASSLARGSANEQFF.

The chain uses TRBV4-2 and TRBJ2-1; 11 positions agree with TRBD2. Germline CDR1 and CDR2: LGHNA and YNFKEQ. CDR3 length: 16 residues. The V segment lost 0 bases and the J segment 7 bases; nucleotides outside the gene matches: 5. The CDR3 nucleotides are TGTGCCAGCAGCCAAGATCTAGCGGGGGGAGTTAATGAGCAGTTCTTC. Protein product: CASSQDLAGGVNEQFF.

This chain joins TRBV29-1 and TRBJ1-5, with D possibly being TRBD1 (5 bases). V dropped 7 bases and J dropped 3 bases, with 10 bases sitting between them. This CDR3 contains 12 residues. From germline, CDR1 is SQVTM and CDR2 ANQGSEA. The CDR3 here is CSASRDNQPQHF. In DNA form, the CDR3 reads TGCAGCGCCTCCAGGGACAATCAGCCCCAGCATTTT.

This clone was picked up one time. This sequence joins TRBV6-5 and TRBJ2-5; TRBD1 aligns across 7 bases. There are 14 residues in the CDR3. Unmatched junction bases numbered 11, after V lost 6 bases and J lost 7 bases. The germline gives CDR1 MNHEY, CDR2 SVGAGI. The CDR3 DNA reads as TGTGCCAGCAGACCAGACAGGGCGAGGGGGACCCAGTACTTC. The encoded protein is CASRPDRARGTQYF.

The J gene is TRBJ1-5, the V gene TRBV30; no firm D call. The CDR3 covers 14 residues. Trimming stripped 1 base from V and 7 bases from J, with 14 bases between. Germline CDR1 and CDR2: GTSNPN and SVGIG (reference sequence). The CDR3 nucleotides read TGTGCCTGGAGTGGAGGGCAACCCACACAGCCCCAGCATTTT. This translates into CAWSGGQPTQPQHF.

The chain links TRBV19 to TRBJ2-3, with 7 bases fitting TRBD1. The CDR3 runs to 15 residues. V was clipped by 9 bases and J by 2 bases; unmatched bases: 11. Germline lookup yields CDR1 LNHDA and CDR2 SQIVND (reference sequence). The CDR3 loop is CASNNRDRYTDTQYF. CDR3 DNA: TGTGCCAGCAATAACCGGGACAGATACACAGATACGCAGTATTTT.

The V call is TRBV7-6, the J call TRBJ1-1; 9 nucleotides match TRBD1. Germline loops: CDR1 SGHVS, CDR2 FNYEAQ. Trimming took 5 bases from V and 6 from J; bases not matched to a gene: 13. The CDR3 has 16 residues. In DNA, the CDR3 is TGTGCCAGCAGCCCGCTAGGCGGGACAGGGATCGCTGAAGCTTTCTTT. This gives the protein CASSPLGGTGIAEAFF.

The rearrangement joins TRBV27 to TRBJ2-7, with TRBD1 identical over 8 bases. Looked up from germline, CDR1 is MNHEY and CDR2 is SMNVEV (reference sequence). The CDR3 is made up of 14 amino acids. V dropped 5 bases and J dropped 2; count of bases not matched to a gene: 5. The CDR3 loop is CASSPRDRTYEQYF. The CDR3 DNA is TGTGCCAGCAGTCCCCGGGACAGGACCTACGAGCAGTACTTC.

J is TRBJ2-7 and V is TRBV23-1; 9 nucleotides match TRBD1. TRBV23-1 is marked as an open reading frame, function uncertain. V shed 6 bases, J shed 5 bases, and the junction held 8 bases outside the gene matches. This CDR3 comprises 14 residues. The CDR3 loop is CASSLQGAGDEQYF. The DNA of the CDR3 is TGCGCCAGCAGCTTACAGGGGGCGGGCGACGAGCAGTACTTC.

The V and J genes are TRBV27 and TRBJ2-1, with TRBD2 identical over 7 bases. CDR1 and CDR2 (germline): MNHEY, SMNVEV (reference sequence). Trimming cost V 0 bases and J 2 bases; bases outside gene matches: 4. The CDR3 consists of 16 residues. The CDR3 DNA follows: TGTGCCAGCAGTTTATCGGGACTAAGCCCCTACAATGAGCAGTTCTTC. It specifies CASSLSGLSPYNEQFF.

The chain couples TRBV7-6 to TRBJ1-3; no clear D gene. The CDR3 loop spans 16 amino acids. V lost 1 base to trimming and J lost 0 bases, with 10 bases between them. Per germline, CDR1 SGHVS and CDR2 FNYEAQ. The CDR3 loop reads CASSLGVSFSGNTIYF. CDR3 in DNA: TGTGCCAGCAGCTTAGGAGTTTCCTTCTCTGGAAACACCATATATTTT. The variable domain in full, with the rest retrieved from reference TRBV7-6 and TRBJ1-3, is GAGVSQSPRYKVTKRGQDVALRCDPISGHVSLYWYRQALGQGPEFLTYFNYEAQQDKSGLPNDRFSAERPEGSISTLTIQRTEQRDSAMYRCASSLGVSFSGNTIYFGEGSWLTVV.

This chain links TRBV5-4 with TRBJ1-1; TRBD1 agrees at 7 bases. The CDR3 consists of 15 residues. Germline lookup yields CDR1 SGHNT and CDR2 YYREEE (reference sequence). The V segment lost 5 bases and the J segment 1 base; nucleotides outside the gene matches: 8. CDR3 sequence: CASRAGGGWNTEAFF. CDR3 nucleotide sequence: TGTGCCAGCAGGGCTGGAGGGGGCTGGAACACTGAAGCTTTCTTT.